This T cell receptor (beta chain) was profiled in a study of T cells in Graves' hyperthyroidism and ophthalmopathy. The study's findings and limits: Model-based prediction identified ophthalmopathy a median roughly 5.9 months prior to its onset.

V lost 6 bases to trimming and J lost 4 bases; unmatched junction nucleotides: 5. CDR3 size: 14 residues. This clonotype was detected many times. The antigen is undetermined. Template material for amplifying TCR beta CDR3 regions consisted of RNA transcripts. During a first-round RT-PCR of the TCR CDR3, the HTBI primer set was used. MiXCR, run by TCRdb on the multiplex PCR reads, gives a single entry per CDR3 protein. The sample contains hundreds of thousands of distinct CDR3 sequences, about 20% of which appear only once. This chain joins TRBV12-3 or TRBV12-4 and TRBJ2-7; the match to TRBD2 covers 11 bases. Specimen: blood. This TCR derives from a man in his thirties or forties with Graves' ophthalmopathy. CDR3 nucleotide sequence: TGTGCCAGCAGAACAACTAGCGGGAGTTACGAGCAGTACTTC. Its translation is CASRTTSGSYEQYF.